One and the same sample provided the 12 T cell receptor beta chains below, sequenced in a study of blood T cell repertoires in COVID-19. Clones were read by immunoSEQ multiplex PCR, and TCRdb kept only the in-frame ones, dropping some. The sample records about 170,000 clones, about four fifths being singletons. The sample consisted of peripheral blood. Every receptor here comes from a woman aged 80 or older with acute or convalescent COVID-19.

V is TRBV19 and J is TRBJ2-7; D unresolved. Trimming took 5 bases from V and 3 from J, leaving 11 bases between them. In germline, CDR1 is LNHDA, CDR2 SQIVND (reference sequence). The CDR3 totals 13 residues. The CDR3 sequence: CASSFRVLYEQYF. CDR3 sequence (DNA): TGTGCCAGTAGTTTCCGGGTCCTCTACGAGCAGTACTTC.

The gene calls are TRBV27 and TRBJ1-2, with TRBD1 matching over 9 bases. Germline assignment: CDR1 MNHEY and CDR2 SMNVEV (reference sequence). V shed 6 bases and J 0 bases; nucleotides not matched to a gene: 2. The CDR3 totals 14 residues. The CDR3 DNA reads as TGTGCCAGCAGGGGACAGGGACCTAACTATGGCTACACCTTC. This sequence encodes CASRGQGPNYGYTF.

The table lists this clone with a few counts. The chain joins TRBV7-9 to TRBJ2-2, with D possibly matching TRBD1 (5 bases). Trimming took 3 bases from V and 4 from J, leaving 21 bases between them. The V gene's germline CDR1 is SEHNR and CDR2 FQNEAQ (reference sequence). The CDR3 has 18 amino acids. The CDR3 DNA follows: TGTGCCAGCAGCTTCCTCCCCGCGACAGCAAGGGGCACCGGGGAGCTGTTTTTT. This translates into CASSFLPATARGTGELFF.

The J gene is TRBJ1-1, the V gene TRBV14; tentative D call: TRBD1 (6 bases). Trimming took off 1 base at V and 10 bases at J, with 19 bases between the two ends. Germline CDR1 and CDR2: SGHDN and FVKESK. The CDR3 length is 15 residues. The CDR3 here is CASSQARGAGRGAFF. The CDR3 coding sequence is TGTGCCAGCAGCCAAGCCCGGGGGGCCGGCCGCGGAGCTTTCTTT.

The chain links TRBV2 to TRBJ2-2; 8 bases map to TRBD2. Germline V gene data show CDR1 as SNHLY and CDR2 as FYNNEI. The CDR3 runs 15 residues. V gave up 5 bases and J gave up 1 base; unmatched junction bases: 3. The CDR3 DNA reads TGTGCCAGCAGTAGACTAGCGATGAACACCGGGGAGCTGTTTTTT. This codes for CASSRLAMNTGELFF.

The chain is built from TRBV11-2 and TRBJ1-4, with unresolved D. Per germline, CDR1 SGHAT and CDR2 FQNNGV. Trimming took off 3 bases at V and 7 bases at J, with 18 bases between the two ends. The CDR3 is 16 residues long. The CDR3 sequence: CASSFDGQDRGEKLFF. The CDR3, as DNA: TGTGCCAGCAGCTTCGACGGGCAAGATCGGGGTGAAAAACTGTTTTTT. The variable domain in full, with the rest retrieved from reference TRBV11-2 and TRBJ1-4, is EAGVAQSPRYKIIEKRQSVAFWCNPISGHATLYWYQQILGQGPKLLIQFQNNGVVDDSQLPKDRFSAERLKGVDSTLKIQPAKLEDSAVYLCASSFDGQDRGEKLFFGSGTQLSVL.

The CDR3 sequence: CATSESGNQPQHF. In DNA form, the CDR3 reads TGTGCCACCAGCGAATCGGGCAATCAGCCCCAGCATTTT. This chain links TRBV24-1 with TRBJ1-5; D uncertain. The CDR3 has 13 amino acids. The V gene's germline CDR1 is KGHDR and CDR2 SFDVKD. V shed 7 bases and J shed 2 bases, with 8 bases lying between them.

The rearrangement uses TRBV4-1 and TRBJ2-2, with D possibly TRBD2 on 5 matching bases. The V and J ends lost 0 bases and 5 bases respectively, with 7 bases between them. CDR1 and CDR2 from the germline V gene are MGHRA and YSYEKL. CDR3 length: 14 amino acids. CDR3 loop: CASSQDEGTGELFF. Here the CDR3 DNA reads TGCGCCAGCAGCCAAGACGAGGGTACCGGGGAGCTGTTTTTT.

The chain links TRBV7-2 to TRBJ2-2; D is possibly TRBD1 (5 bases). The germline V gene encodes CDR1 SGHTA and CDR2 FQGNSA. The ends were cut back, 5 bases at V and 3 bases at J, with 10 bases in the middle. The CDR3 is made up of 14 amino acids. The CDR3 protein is CASSQDSHTGELFF. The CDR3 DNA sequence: TGTGCCAGCAGCCAAGACAGCCACACCGGGGAGCTGTTTTTT.

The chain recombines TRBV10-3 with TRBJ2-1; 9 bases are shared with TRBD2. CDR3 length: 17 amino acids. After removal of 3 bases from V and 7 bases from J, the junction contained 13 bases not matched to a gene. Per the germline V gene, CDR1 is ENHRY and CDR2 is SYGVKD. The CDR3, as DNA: TGTGCCATCAGTGAAGGTCGGGGAGCGGGAGGCCCTAATGAGCAGTTCTTC. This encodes CAISEGRGAGGPNEQFF.

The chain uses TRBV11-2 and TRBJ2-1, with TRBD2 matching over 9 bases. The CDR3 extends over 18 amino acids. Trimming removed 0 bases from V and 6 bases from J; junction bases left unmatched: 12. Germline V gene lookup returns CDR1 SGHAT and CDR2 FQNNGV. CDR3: CASSLEPSGIGLGNEQFF. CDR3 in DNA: TGTGCCAGCAGCTTAGAACCTAGCGGGATCGGGTTGGGCAATGAGCAGTTCTTC.

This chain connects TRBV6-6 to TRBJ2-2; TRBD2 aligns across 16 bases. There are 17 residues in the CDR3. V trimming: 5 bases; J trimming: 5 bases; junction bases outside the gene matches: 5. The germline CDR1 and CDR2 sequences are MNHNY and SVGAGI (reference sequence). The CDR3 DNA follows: TGTGCCAGCAGTCCGGGACTAGCGGGAGGGCATACCGGGGAGCTGTTTTTT. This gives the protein CASSPGLAGGHTGELFF.